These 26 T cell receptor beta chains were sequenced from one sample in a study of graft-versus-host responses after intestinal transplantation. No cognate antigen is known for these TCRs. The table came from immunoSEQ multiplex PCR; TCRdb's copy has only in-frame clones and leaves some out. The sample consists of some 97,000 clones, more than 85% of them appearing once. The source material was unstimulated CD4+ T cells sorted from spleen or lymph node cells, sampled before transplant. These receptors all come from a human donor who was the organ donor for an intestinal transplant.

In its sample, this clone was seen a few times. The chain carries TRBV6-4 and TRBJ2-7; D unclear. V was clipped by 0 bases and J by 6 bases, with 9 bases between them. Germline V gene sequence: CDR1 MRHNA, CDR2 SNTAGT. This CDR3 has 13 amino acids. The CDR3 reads CASSDSKGGEQYF. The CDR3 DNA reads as TGTGCCAGCAGTGACTCGAAAGGCGGCGAGCAGTACTTC.

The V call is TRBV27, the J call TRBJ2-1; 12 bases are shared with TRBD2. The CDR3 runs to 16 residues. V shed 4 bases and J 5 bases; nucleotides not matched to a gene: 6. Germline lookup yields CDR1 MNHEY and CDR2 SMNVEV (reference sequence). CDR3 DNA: TGTGCCAGCAGTTCCCCACTAGCGGGGGGCCACAATGAGCAGTTCTTC. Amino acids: CASSSPLAGGHNEQFF.

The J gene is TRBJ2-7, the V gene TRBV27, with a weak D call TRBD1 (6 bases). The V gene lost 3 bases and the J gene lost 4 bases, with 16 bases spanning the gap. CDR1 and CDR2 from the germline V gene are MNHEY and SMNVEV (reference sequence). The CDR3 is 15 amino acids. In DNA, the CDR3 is TGTGCCAGCAGTTTTAACCGACAGGTAGTATACGAGCAGTACTTC. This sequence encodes CASSFNRQVVYEQYF.

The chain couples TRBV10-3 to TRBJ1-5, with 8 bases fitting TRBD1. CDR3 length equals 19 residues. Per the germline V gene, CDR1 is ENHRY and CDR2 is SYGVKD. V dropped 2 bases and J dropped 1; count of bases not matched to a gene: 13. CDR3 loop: CAISERASGGEGSNQPQHF. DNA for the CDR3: TGTGCCATCAGTGAGAGGGCTTCAGGGGGCGAAGGCAGCAATCAGCCCCAGCATTTT.

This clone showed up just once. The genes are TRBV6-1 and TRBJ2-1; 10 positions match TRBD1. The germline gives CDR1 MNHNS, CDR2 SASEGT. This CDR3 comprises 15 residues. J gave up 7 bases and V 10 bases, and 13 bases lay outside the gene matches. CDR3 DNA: TGTGCCACACAAAACCCGGGACAGGGGAGAAATGAGCAGTTCTTC. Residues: CATQNPGQGRNEQFF.

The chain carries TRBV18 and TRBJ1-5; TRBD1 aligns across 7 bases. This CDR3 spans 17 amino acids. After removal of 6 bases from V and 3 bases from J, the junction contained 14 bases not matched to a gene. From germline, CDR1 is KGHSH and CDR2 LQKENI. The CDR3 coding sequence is TGTGCCAGCTCTCACCAAGGGCAGGGGGTTGTCAATCAGCCCCAGCATTTT. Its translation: CASSHQGQGVVNQPQHF.

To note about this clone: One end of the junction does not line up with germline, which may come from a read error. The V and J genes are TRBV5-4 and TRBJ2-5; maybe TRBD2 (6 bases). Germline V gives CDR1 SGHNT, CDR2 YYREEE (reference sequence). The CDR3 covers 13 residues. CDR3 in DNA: TGTGCCACCAGCCCGGGGCGGGGAGAGACCCAGTACTTC. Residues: CATSPGRGETQYF. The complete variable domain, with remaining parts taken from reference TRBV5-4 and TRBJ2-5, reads ETGVTQSPTHLIKTRGQQVTLRCSSQSGHNTVSWYQQALGQGPQFIFQYYREEENGRGNFPPRFSGLQFPNYSSELNVNALELDDSALYLCATSPGRGETQYFGPGTRLLVL.

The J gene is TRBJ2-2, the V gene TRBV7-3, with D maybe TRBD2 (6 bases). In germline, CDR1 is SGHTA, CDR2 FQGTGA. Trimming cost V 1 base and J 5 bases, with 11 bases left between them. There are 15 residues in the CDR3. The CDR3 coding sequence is TGTGCCAGCAGCTTAAGGGGACTGAGGACCGGGGAGCTGTTTTTT. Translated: CASSLRGLRTGELFF.

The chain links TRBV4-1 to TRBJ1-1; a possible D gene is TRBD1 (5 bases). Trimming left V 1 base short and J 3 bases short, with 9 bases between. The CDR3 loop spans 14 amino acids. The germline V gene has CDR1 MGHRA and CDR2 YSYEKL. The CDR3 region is CASSQAGKYTEAFF. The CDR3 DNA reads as TGCGCCAGCAGCCAAGCAGGGAAGTACACTGAAGCTTTCTTT.

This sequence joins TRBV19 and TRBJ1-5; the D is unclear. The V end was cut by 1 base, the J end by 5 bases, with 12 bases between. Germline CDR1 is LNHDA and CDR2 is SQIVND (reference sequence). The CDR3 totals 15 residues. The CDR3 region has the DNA TGTGCCAGTAGTATAGGGCCAGGCCCCGATCAGCCCCAGCATTTT. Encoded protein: CASSIGPGPDQPQHF.

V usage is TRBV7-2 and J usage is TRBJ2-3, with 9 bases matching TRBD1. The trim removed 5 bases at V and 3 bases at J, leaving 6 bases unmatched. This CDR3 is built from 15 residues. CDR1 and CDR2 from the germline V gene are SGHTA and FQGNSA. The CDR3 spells CASSLRTGETDTQYF. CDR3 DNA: TGTGCCAGCAGCCTTCGGACAGGGGAGACAGATACGCAGTATTTT.

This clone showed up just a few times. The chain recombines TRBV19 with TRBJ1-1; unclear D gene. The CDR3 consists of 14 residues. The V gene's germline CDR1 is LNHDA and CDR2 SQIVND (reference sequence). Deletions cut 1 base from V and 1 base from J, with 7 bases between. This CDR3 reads CASSIGWENTEAFF. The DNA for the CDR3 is TGTGCCAGTAGTATAGGATGGGAGAACACTGAAGCTTTCTTT.

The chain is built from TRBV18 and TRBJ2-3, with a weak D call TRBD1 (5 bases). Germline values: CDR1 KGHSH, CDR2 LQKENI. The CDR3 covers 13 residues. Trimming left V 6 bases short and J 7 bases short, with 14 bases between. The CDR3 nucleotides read TGTGCCAGCTCGGGGCAGTCCACCTATACGCAGTATTTT. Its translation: CASSGQSTYTQYF.

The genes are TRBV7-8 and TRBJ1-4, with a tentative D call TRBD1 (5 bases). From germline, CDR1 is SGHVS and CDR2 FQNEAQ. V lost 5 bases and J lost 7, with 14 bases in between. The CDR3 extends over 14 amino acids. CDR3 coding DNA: TGTGCCAGCAGCCGTGGGACGGAAAGTGAAAAACTGTTTTTT. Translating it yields CASSRGTESEKLFF.

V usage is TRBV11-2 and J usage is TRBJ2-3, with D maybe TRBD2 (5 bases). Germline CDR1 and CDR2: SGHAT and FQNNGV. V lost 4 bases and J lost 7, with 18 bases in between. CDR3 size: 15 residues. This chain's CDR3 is CASSSGIFSSNTQYF. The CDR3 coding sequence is TGTGCCAGCAGCTCCGGGATTTTTTCCTCCAATACGCAGTATTTT.

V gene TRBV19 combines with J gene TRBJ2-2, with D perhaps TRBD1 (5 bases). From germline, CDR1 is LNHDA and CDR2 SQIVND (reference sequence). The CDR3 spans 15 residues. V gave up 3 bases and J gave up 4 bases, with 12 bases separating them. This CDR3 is CASSITGRSTGELFF. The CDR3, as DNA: TGTGCCAGTAGTATTACAGGCCGCAGCACCGGGGAGCTGTTTTTT.

CDR3: CASSPPDREGDEAFF. CDR3 bases: TGTGCCAGCTCACCGCCGGACAGGGAAGGCGATGAAGCTTTCTTT. This chain uses TRBV18 with TRBJ1-1, with TRBD1 matching over 8 bases. This CDR3 has 15 amino acids. Germline CDR1 is KGHSH and CDR2 is LQKENI. V dropped 3 bases and J dropped 7; count of bases not matched to a gene: 10.

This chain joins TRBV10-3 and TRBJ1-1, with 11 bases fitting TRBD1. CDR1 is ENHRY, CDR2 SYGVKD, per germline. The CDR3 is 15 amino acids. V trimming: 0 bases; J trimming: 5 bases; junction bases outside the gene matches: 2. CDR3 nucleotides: TGTGCCATCAGTGAGTCAGGGACAGGGGGGACTGAAGCTTTCTTT. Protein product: CAISESGTGGTEAFF.

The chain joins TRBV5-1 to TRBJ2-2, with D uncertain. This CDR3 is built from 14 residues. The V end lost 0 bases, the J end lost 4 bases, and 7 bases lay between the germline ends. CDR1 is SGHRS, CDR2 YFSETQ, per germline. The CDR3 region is CASSLAAATGELFF. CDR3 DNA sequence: TGCGCCAGCAGCTTGGCGGCTGCCACCGGGGAGCTGTTTTTT.

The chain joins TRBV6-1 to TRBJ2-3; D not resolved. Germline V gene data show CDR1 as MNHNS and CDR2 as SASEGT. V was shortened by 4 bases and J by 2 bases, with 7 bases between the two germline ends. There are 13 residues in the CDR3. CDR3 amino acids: CASSVTYTDTQYF. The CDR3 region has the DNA TGTGCCAGCAGTGTAACGTACACAGATACGCAGTATTTT.

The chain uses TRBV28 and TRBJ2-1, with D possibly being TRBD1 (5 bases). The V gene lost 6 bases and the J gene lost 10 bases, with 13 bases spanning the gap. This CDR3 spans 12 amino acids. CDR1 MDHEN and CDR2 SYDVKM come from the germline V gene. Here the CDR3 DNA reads TGTGCCAGCAGAACTCCAGGGCTCGAGCAGTTCTTC. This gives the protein CASRTPGLEQFF. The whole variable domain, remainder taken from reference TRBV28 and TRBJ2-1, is DVKVTQSSRYLVKRTGEKVFLECVQDMDHENMFWYRQDPGLGLRLIYFSYDVKMKEKGDIPEGYSVSREKKERFSLILESASTNQTSMYLCASRTPGLEQFFGPGTRLTVL.

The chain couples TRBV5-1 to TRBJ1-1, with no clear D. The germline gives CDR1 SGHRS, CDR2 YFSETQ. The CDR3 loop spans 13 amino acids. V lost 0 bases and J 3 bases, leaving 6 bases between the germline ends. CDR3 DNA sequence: TGCGCCAGCAGCTTGGCACAGTACACTGAAGCTTTCTTT. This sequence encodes CASSLAQYTEAFF. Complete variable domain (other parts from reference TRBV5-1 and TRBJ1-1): KAGVTQTPRYLIKTRGQQVTLSCSPISGHRSVSWYQQTPGQGLQFLFEYFSETQRNKGNFPGRFSGRQFSNSRSEMNVSTLELGDSALYLCASSLAQYTEAFFGQGTRLTVV.

CDR3 loop: CAISDAGAGNQPQHF. DNA of the CDR3: TGTGCCATCAGTGATGCAGGGGCCGGCAATCAGCCCCAGCATTTT. The gene calls are TRBV10-3 and TRBJ1-5; D possibly corresponds to TRBD1 (6 bases). The V gene lost 3 bases and the J gene lost 2 bases, with 11 bases spanning the gap. The CDR3 loop spans 15 amino acids. CDR1 is ENHRY and CDR2 is SYGVKD in the germline V gene.

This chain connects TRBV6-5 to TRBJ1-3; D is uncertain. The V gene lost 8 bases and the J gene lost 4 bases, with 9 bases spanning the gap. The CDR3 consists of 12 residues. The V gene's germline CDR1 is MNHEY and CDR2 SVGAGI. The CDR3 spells CASWRVGNTIYF. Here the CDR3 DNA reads TGTGCCAGCTGGAGAGTCGGAAACACCATATATTTT.

CDR3 sequence (DNA): TGTGCCAGCAGTTTATCTCGACAGGGACCCCAAGAGACCCAGTACTTC. It encodes CASSLSRQGPQETQYF. The chain recombines TRBV27 with TRBJ2-5; 7 bases match TRBD1. Trimming cost V 0 bases and J 1 base; bases outside gene matches: 5. Germline CDR1 reads MNHEY; CDR2 reads SMNVEV (reference sequence). CDR3 length equals 16 residues.

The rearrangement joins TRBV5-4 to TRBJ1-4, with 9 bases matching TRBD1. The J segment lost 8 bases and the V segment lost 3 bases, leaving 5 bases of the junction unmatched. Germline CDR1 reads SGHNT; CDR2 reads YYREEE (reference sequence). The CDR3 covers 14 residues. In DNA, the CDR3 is TGTGCCAGCAGCTGGGGACAGGGAGCGGAAAAACTGTTTTTT. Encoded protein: CASSWGQGAEKLFF. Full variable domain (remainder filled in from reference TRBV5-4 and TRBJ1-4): ETGVTQSPTHLIKTRGQQVTLRCSSQSGHNTVSWYQQALGQGPQFIFQYYREEENGRGNFPPRFSGLQFPNYSSELNVNALELDDSALYLCASSWGQGAEKLFFGSGTQLSVL.